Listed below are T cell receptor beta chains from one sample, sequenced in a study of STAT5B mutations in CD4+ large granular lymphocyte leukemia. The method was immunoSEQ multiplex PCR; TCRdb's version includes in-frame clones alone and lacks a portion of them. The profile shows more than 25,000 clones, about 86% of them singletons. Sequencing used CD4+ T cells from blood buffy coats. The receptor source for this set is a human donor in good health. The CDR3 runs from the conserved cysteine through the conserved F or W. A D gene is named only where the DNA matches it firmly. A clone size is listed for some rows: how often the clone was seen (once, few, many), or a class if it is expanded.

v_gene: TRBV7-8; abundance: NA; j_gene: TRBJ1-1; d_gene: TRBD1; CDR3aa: CASSLQGAGVGTEAFF; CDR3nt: TGTGCCAGCAGCCTGCAGGGGGCCGGGGTGGGCACTGAAGCTTTCTTT
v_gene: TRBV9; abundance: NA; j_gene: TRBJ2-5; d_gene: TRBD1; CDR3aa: CASSGGGQGWKTQYF; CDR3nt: TGTGCCAGCAGCGGTGGGGGACAGGGGTGGAAGACCCAGTACTTC
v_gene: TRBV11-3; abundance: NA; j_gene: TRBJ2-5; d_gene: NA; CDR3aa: CASSQGQRETQYF; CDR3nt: TGTGCCAGCAGCCAAGGACAGAGAGAGACCCAGTACTTC
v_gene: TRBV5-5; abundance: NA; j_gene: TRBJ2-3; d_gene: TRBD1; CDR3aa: CASSWGDRVPDTQYF; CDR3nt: TGTGCCAGCAGCTGGGGGGACAGGGTCCCCGATACGCAGTATTTT
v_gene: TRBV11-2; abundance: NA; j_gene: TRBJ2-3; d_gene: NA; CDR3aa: CASSYSVTDTQYF; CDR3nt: TGTGCCAGCAGCTACTCGGTCACAGATACGCAGTATTTT
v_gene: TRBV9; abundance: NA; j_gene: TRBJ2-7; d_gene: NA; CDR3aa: CASSVAGTLSYEQYF; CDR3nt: TGTGCCAGCAGCGTCGCCGGGACGCTCTCCTACGAGCAGTACTTC
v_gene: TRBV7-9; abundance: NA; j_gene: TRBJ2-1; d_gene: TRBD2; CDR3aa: CASSIGGAAYNEQFF; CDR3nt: TGTGCCAGCAGCATCGGGGGGGCCGCCTACAATGAGCAGTTCTTC
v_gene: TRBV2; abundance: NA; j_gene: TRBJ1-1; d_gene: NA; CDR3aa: CASSEGRDTEAFF; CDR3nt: TGTGCCAGCAGTGAAGGTAGGGACACTGAAGCTTTCTTT
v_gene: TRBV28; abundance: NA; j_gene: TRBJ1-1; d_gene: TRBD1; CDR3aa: CASSSQTGSSTEAFF; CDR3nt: TGTGCCAGCAGTTCCCAGACAGGGAGCTCCACTGAAGCTTTCTTT
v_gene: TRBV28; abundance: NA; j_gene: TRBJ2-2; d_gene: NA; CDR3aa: CASTRLGRRTTGELFF; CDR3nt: TGTGCCAGCACCCGATTGGGACGGAGAACAACCGGGGAGCTGTTTTTT
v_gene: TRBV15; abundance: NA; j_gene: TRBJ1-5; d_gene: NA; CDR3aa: CATSISGTPYLGPQHF; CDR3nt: TGTGCCACCAGCATATCCGGGACTCCATACCTAGGGCCCCAGCATTTT
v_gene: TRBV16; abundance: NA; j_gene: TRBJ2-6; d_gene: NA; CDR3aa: CASSQGKEVVLSGANVLTF; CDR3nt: TGTGCCAGCAGCCAAGGGAAGGAAGTCGTCCTCTCTGGGGCCAACGTCCTGACTTTC
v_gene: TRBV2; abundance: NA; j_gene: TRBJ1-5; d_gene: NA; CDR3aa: CASNVRGNQPQHF; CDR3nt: TGTGCCAGCAATGTGAGGGGCAATCAGCCCCAGCATTTT
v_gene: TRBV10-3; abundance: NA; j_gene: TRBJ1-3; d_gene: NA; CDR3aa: CAISEDGRAGNTIYF; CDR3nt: TGTGCCATCAGTGAGGACGGACGGGCGGGAAACACCATATATTTT
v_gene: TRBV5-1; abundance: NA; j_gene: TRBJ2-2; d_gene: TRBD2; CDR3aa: CASSPSPGTSGGAGSGELFF; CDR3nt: TGCGCCAGCAGCCCATCTCCCGGGACTAGCGGGGGGGCCGGCAGCGGGGAGCTGTTTTTT
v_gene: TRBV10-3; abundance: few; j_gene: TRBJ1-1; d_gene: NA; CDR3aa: CAISESAVGTEAFF; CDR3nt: TGTGCCATCAGTGAGTCAGCGGTGGGCACTGAAGCTTTCTTT
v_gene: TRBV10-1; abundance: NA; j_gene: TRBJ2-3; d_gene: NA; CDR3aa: CASGSRSTDTQYF; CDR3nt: TGCGCCAGCGGCTCCCGTAGCACAGATACGCAGTATTTT
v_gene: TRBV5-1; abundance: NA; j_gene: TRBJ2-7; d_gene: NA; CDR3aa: CASHRDPSYEQYF; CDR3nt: TGCGCCAGTCACAGGGACCCCTCCTACGAGCAGTACTTC
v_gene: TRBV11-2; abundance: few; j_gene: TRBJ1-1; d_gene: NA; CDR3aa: CASSFGGSNTEAFF; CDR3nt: TGTGCCAGCAGCTTCGGGGGATCGAACACTGAAGCTTTCTTT
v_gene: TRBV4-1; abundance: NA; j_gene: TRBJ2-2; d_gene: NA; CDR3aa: CASSQDLWTAGELFF; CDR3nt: TGCGCCAGCAGCCAAGATCTCTGGACCGCGGGGGAGCTGTTTTTT
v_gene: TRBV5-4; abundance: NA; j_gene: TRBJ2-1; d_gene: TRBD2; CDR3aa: CASSPAGGGRINEQFF; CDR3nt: TGTGCCAGCAGCCCCGCTGGAGGCGGGAGGATTAATGAGCAGTTCTTC
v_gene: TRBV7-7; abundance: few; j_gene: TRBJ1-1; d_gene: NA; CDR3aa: CASSLNRNTEAFF; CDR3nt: TGTGCTAGCAGCCTAAATCGGAACACTGAAGCTTTCTTT
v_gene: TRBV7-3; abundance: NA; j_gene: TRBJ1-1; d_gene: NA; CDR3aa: CASSSFPGNTEAFF; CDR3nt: TGTGCCAGCAGCTCCTTCCCGGGAAACACTGAAGCTTTCTTT
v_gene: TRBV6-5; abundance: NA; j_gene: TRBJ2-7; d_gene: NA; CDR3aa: CASSSLYEQYF; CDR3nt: TGTGCCAGCAGCTCCCTCTACGAGCAGTACTTC
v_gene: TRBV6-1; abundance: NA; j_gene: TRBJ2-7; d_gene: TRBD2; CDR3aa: CASSEQGAGGDEQYF; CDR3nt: TGTGCCAGCAGTGAACAAGGGGCGGGAGGGGACGAGCAGTACTTC
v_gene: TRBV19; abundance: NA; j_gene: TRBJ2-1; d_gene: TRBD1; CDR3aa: CASSTRTGILNEQFF; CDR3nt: TGTGCCAGTAGTACCAGGACAGGGATTCTCAATGAGCAGTTCTTC
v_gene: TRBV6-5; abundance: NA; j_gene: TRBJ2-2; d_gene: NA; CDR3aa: CASSDQPGELFF; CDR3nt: TGTGCCAGCAGCGACCAGCCCGGGGAGCTGTTTTTT
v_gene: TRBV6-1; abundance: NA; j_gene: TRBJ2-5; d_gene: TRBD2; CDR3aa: CASGAGVTQETQYF; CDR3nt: TGTGCCAGCGGGGCGGGGGTGACCCAAGAGACCCAGTACTTC
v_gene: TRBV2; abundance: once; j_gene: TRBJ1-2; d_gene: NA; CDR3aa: CASSPNHYGYTF; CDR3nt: TGTGCCAGCAGCCCGAACCACTATGGCTACACCTTC
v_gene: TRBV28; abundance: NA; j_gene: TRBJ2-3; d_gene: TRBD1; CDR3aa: CASSTGQGLDTQYF; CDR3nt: TGTGCCAGCAGTACAGGACAGGGGTTAGATACGCAGTATTTT
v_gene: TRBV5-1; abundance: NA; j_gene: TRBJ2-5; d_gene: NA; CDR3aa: CASSVDGRTQYF; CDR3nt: TGCGCCAGCAGCGTGGATGGGAGGACCCAGTACTTC
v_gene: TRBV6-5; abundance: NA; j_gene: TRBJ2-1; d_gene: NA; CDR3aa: CASGGGPGSYNEQFF; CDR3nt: TGTGCCAGCGGGGGCGGCCCGGGCTCCTACAATGAGCAGTTCTTC
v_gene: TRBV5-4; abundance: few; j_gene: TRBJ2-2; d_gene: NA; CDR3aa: CASSLGDIPGELFF; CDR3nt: TGTGCCAGCAGCTTAGGAGACATTCCCGGGGAGCTGTTTTTT
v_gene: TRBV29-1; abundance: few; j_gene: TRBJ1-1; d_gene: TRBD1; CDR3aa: CSAKTGTGVAFF; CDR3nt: TGCAGCGCTAAAACCGGGACAGGGGTAGCTTTCTTT
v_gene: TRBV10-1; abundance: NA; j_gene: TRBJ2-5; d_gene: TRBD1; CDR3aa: CASSESRGQGEETQYF; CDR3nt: TGCGCCAGCAGTGAGTCTCGGGGACAGGGTGAAGAGACCCAGTACTTC
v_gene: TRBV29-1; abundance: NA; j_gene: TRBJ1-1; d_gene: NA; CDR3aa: CSVEDTISTEAFF; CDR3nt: TGCAGCGTTGAAGATACTATTAGCACGGAAGCTTTCTTT
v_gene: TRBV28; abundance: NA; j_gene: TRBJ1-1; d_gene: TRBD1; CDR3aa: CASSTGGPLNTEAFF; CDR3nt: TGTGCCAGCAGCACAGGGGGCCCCTTGAACACTGAAGCTTTCTTT
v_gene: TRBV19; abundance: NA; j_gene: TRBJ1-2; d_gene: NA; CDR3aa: CASSIGAAGYTF; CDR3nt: TGTGCCAGTAGTATAGGCGCCGCCGGCTACACCTTC
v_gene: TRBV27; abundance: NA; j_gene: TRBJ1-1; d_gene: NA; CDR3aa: CASSPMADPGTEAFF; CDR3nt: TGTGCCAGCAGCCCAATGGCTGACCCGGGGACTGAAGCTTTCTTT
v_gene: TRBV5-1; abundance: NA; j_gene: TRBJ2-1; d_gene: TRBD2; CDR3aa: CASSPYSGRAGEQFF; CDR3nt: TGCGCCAGCAGCCCCTATAGCGGGAGGGCCGGTGAGCAGTTCTTC
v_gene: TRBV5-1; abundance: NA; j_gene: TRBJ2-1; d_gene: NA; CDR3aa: CASTSDGGTYNEQFF; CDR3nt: TGCGCCAGCACCAGCGACGGGGGCACCTACAATGAGCAGTTCTTC
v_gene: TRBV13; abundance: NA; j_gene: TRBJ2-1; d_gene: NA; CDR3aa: CASSFYGGEQFF; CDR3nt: TGTGCCAGCAGCTTCTACGGTGGTGAGCAGTTCTTC
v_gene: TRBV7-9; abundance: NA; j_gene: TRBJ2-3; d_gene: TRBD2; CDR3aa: CATDERGLDTQYF; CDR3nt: TGTGCCACCGATGAGCGGGGATTAGATACGCAGTATTTT
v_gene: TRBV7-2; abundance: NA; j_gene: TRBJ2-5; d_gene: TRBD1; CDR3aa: CASSLRDRGRETQYF; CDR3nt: TGTGCCAGCAGCCTCCGGGACAGGGGGCGAGAGACCCAGTACTTC